The 29 T cell receptor beta chains below all came from one sample that was sequenced in a study of identical twins. In TCRdb, the 5' RACE reads were re-called with MiXCR into one record per CDR3 protein. Among roughly 690,000 distinct CDR3 sequences listed, roughly 6.2% were seen once. The sequencing sample was made of naive T cells sorted from blood. All receptors derive from a man younger than 35 in good health.

There are many counts of this clonotype. The CDR3 region has the DNA TGTGCCATCAGTGAGTCCGCGACTCAACCCGATACGCAGTATTTT. Translated, it gives CAISESATQPDTQYF. The gene calls are TRBV10-3 and TRBJ2-3; D uncertain. The V and J ends lost 0 bases and 6 bases respectively, with 13 bases between them. Germline-derived CDR1 and CDR2 are ENHRY and SYGVKD. CDR3 size: 15 residues.

This rearrangement joins TRBV6-6 to TRBJ1-1; D uncertain. This CDR3 is built from 12 residues. The germline V and J ends were trimmed by 8 bases and 1 base, with 8 bases remaining between them. The germline CDR1 and CDR2 sequences are MNHNY and SVGAGI (reference sequence). The CDR3: CASSVRNTEAFF. CDR3 bases: TGTGCCAGCTCGGTCCGGAACACTGAAGCTTTCTTT.

The V and J genes are TRBV4-1 and TRBJ2-5, with a tentative D call TRBD2 (6 bases). Germline V gene sequence: CDR1 MGHRA, CDR2 YSYEKL. Trimming removed 0 bases from V and 5 bases from J, with 13 bases in between. The length of the CDR3 is 15 residues. CDR3 coding DNA: TGCGCCAGCAGCCAAGATGGAGGGGCCGAGGAGACCCAGTACTTC. This gives the protein CASSQDGGAEETQYF.

In this sample, this clonotype turned up a few times. The chain employs TRBV27 and TRBJ2-2, with 8 bases that match TRBD2. J lost 2 bases, V lost 8 bases, and 10 bases had no gene match. CDR3 length: 16 amino acids. CDR1 MNHEY and CDR2 SMNVEV come from the germline V gene (reference sequence). The CDR3 reads CASGLLAGGNTGELFF. The CDR3 bases are TGTGCCAGCGGACTACTGGCGGGAGGAAACACCGGGGAGCTGTTTTTT.

In this sample, this clonotype turned up a few times. The gene calls are TRBV7-9 and TRBJ2-3, with 8 bases aligning to TRBD1. The CDR3 spans 17 residues. In germline, CDR1 is SEHNR, CDR2 FQNEAQ (reference sequence). Trimming removed 5 bases from V and 2 bases from J; junction bases left unmatched: 12. The CDR3 bases are TGTGCCAGCAGCCCTCCGAGGGGACAGGTGACCACAGATACGCAGTATTTT. Its protein product is CASSPPRGQVTTDTQYF.

This rearrangement joins TRBV10-1 to TRBJ2-1; 15 nucleotides align to TRBD2. The CDR3 extends over 16 amino acids. CDR1 and CDR2 from the germline V gene are WNHNN and SYGVQD (reference sequence). V was pared by 4 bases and J by 7 bases, with 5 bases of the junction left unmatched. CDR3 region: CASSARTSGRGNEQFF. The DNA of the CDR3 is TGCGCCAGCAGTGCGCGGACTAGCGGGAGGGGTAATGAGCAGTTCTTC.

The chain uses TRBV7-9 and TRBJ2-1, with D unclear. The CDR3 is 13 amino acids. V was shortened by 5 bases and J by 9 bases, with 14 bases between the two germline ends. Germline V gene lookup returns CDR1 SEHNR and CDR2 FQNEAQ (reference sequence). CDR3 DNA: TGTGCCAGCAGCCCAGCCCGGGCCATTGAGCAGTTCTTC. Residues: CASSPARAIEQFF.

The table lists this clonotype with many counts. The rearrangement links TRBV7-2 to TRBJ1-6, with 7 nucleotides matching TRBD1. The CDR3 sequence is 13 residues long. Germline V lookup: CDR1 SGHTA, CDR2 FQGNSA. The V and J ends lost 8 bases and 8 bases, in that order; junction bases with no gene match: 6. CDR3 coding DNA: TGTGCCAGCGAACTAGGGGGCGATTCACCCCTCCACTTT. Protein: CASELGGDSPLHF.

This clonotype was seen only a few times. V is TRBV7-8 and J is TRBJ2-7; TRBD2 might be the D (6 bases). The CDR3 extends over 13 amino acids. From germline, CDR1 is SGHVS and CDR2 FQNEAQ. Trimming took 5 bases from V and 2 from J, leaving 10 bases between them. The CDR3 nucleotides are TGTGCCAGCAGCCACCCGGGGGCCTACGAGCAGTACGTC. It specifies CASSHPGAYEQYV.

This clonotype was detected many times. V usage is TRBV27 and J usage is TRBJ2-4; TRBD2 matches 11 bases. J was trimmed by 2 bases and V by 6 bases; bases with no gene match: 3. Germline-derived CDR1 and CDR2 are MNHEY and SMNVEV (reference sequence). CDR3 length: 15 residues. The CDR3 sequence: CASRLAGETKNIQYF. The CDR3 DNA reads TGTGCCAGCAGACTAGCGGGAGAAACCAAAAACATTCAGTACTTC.

This clonotype was counted at least ten times. The CDR3 reads CASSPEARETQYF. CDR3 sequence (DNA): TGTGCCAGCAGCCCCGAGGCCCGGGAGACCCAGTACTTC. This chain joins TRBV7-7 and TRBJ2-5; D is uncertain. Trimming cost V 5 bases and J 5 bases, with 12 bases left between them. The CDR3 sequence is 13 residues long. The germline V gene encodes CDR1 SSHAT and CDR2 FNYEAQ (reference sequence).

This sequence joins TRBV30 and TRBJ2-2, with a possible D match to TRBD1 (6 bases). This CDR3 spans 16 amino acids. Per germline, CDR1 GTSNPN and CDR2 SVGIG (reference sequence). V was shortened by 3 bases and J by 3 bases, with 17 bases between the two germline ends. This CDR3 reads CAWRESWTVDTGELFF. The CDR3 nucleotides are TGTGCCTGGAGGGAAAGCTGGACAGTGGACACCGGGGAGCTGTTTTTT.

This clonotype was seen many times. J is TRBJ2-7 and V is TRBV20-1; weak D call: TRBD1 (7 bases). This CDR3 is 14 amino acids long. Deletions cut 5 bases from V and 2 bases from J, with 16 bases between. CDR1 and CDR2 (germline): DFQATT, SNEGSKA (reference sequence). CDR3 bases: TGCAGTGCTCTCCGTCAGGGGGGAACCTACGAGCAGTACTTC. This translates into CSALRQGGTYEQYF.

This clonotype appeared many times. The genes are TRBV2 and TRBJ2-7; D not resolved. This CDR3 region has 13 residues. V shed 4 bases and J shed 8 bases, with 15 bases lying between them. Germline CDR1 is SNHLY and CDR2 is FYNNEI. Here the CDR3 DNA reads TGTGCCAGCAGTGGGTCAGGCCGTCCCAAGCAGTACGTC. It is translated as CASSGSGRPKQYV.

This clonotype was observed many times. The chain links TRBV20-1 to TRBJ1-2; no clear D. Trimming took off 3 bases at V and 3 bases at J, with 5 bases between the two ends. Germline-derived CDR1 and CDR2 are DFQATT and SNEGSKA (reference sequence). This CDR3 spans 11 amino acids. CDR3 DNA: TGCAGTGCTAGGGAGGACTATGGCTACACCTTC. Translated: CSAREDYGYTF.

This clonotype occurred a few times. This sequence joins TRBV7-3 and TRBJ2-2, with D possibly matching TRBD1 (5 bases). Germline V lookup: CDR1 SGHTA, CDR2 FQGTGA. With 5 bases removed from V and 6 bases from J, the gap between germline ends came to 10 bases. The CDR3 is 13 residues long. CDR3 sequence (DNA): TGTGCCAGCAGCCCAGGGCCCCCCGGGGAGCTGTTTTTT. Residues: CASSPGPPGELFF.

The chain's CDR3 is CASSQGTGWEQYV. For the CDR3, the DNA is TGTGCCAGCAGCCAGGGGACCGGTTGGGAGCAGTACGTC. The rearrangement joins TRBV11-2 to TRBJ2-7, with a possible D match to TRBD1 (6 bases). Germline values: CDR1 SGHAT, CDR2 FQNNGV. Trimming pared 5 bases from V and 7 bases from J, leaving 15 bases between. The CDR3 contains 13 residues.

This clonotype was counted at least ten times. This chain uses TRBV7-2 with TRBJ2-7; possible D gene TRBD1, 6 bases. V shed 3 bases and J shed 3 bases, with 9 bases lying between them. Germline V gene data show CDR1 as SGHTA and CDR2 as FQGNSA. The CDR3 length is 13 residues. CDR3 nucleotide sequence: TGTGCCAGCAGCTTGAACAGGGTCTACGAGCAGTACTTC. Translation: CASSLNRVYEQYF.

This chain joins TRBV6-1 and TRBJ2-3, with D hard to call. With 6 bases removed from V and 3 bases from J, the gap between germline ends came to 16 bases. The CDR3 sequence is 15 residues long. Per germline, CDR1 MNHNS and CDR2 SASEGT. CDR3 coding DNA: TGTGCCAGCAGCCAACCCAAACCAAGTACAGATACGCAGTATTTT. This encodes CASSQPKPSTDTQYF.

This clonotype came up a few times. The V call is TRBV3-1, the J call TRBJ2-1; no firm D call. The germline V gene encodes CDR1 LGHDT and CDR2 YNNKEL (reference sequence). The CDR3 is made up of 12 amino acids. V lost 3 bases and J 8 bases, leaving 8 bases between the germline ends. The CDR3 region is CASSHGLYEQFF. The CDR3, as DNA: TGTGCCAGCAGCCACGGCCTCTATGAGCAGTTCTTC.

The chain employs TRBV20-1 and TRBJ2-3; 11 nucleotides line up with TRBD2. CDR3 size: 16 residues. V shed 3 bases, J shed 4 bases, and the junction held 9 bases outside the gene matches. Germline V lookup: CDR1 DFQATT, CDR2 SNEGSKA (reference sequence). CDR3 protein: CSASRLAGGKADTQYF. The CDR3 nucleotides read TGCAGTGCTAGCCGCCTAGCGGGAGGAAAGGCAGATACGCAGTATTTT.

Many counts were recorded for this clonotype. The chain recombines TRBV12-3 or TRBV12-4 with TRBJ2-5; tentative D call: TRBD1 (7 bases). Trimming stripped 3 bases from V and 5 bases from J, with 16 bases between. The CDR3 runs 15 residues. CDR3: CASSLGGSGQETQYF. In nucleotides, the CDR3 is TGTGCCAGCAGTTTGGGGGGATCGGGACAGGAGACCCAGTACTTC.

This clonotype turned up a few times. V and J are TRBV7-9 and TRBJ2-3, with 9 bases aligning to TRBD2. There are 15 residues in the CDR3. J gave up 2 bases and V 7 bases, and 7 bases lay outside the gene matches. Looked up from germline, CDR1 is SEHNR and CDR2 is FQNEAQ (reference sequence). DNA for the CDR3: TGTGCCAGCACGATGCTAGCGGGGAACACAGATACGCAGTATTTT. This sequence encodes CASTMLAGNTDTQYF.

The chain couples TRBV4-2 to TRBJ1-1, with D tentatively TRBD1 (6 bases). CDR3 size: 15 residues. Deletions cut 6 bases from V and 9 bases from J, with 23 bases between. Per germline, CDR1 LGHNA and CDR2 YNFKEQ. CDR3 in amino acids: CASRQILRQEKKAFF. CDR3 DNA sequence: TGTGCCAGCAGACAGATCTTGAGACAGGAGAAAAAAGCTTTCTTT.

This chain connects TRBV7-9 to TRBJ2-7, with 14 positions matching TRBD2. The CDR3 covers 15 residues. Germline V gene sequence: CDR1 SEHNR, CDR2 FQNEAQ (reference sequence). With 5 bases clipped from V and 7 bases from J, the junction kept 7 bases outside the gene matches. This chain's CDR3 is CASSRLAGGPEEQYF. In DNA, the CDR3 is TGTGCCAGCAGCCGACTAGCGGGAGGGCCGGAAGAGCAGTACTTC.

There are many counts of this clonotype. The chain couples TRBV27 to TRBJ1-2; unclear D gene. This CDR3 is built from 15 residues. V shed 0 bases and J shed 3 bases, with 11 bases lying between them. The germline gives CDR1 MNHEY, CDR2 SMNVEV (reference sequence). CDR3 sequence: CASSLSNGAHYGYTF. The CDR3 region has the DNA TGTGCCAGCAGTTTATCGAACGGAGCACACTATGGCTACACCTTC.

The chain joins TRBV7-9 to TRBJ2-2; tentative D call: TRBD2 (6 bases). The ends were cut back, 2 bases at V and 9 bases at J, with 22 bases in the middle. Per germline, CDR1 SEHNR and CDR2 FQNEAQ (reference sequence). The CDR3 totals 17 residues. Here the CDR3 reads CASSLLATRGRPRELFF. CDR3 bases: TGTGCCAGCAGCTTACTTGCGACTAGGGGTAGACCGAGGGAGCTGTTTTTT.

The sample holds a few counts of this clonotype. V usage is TRBV12-3 or TRBV12-4 and J usage is TRBJ2-5, with a weak D call TRBD1 (6 bases). The V and J ends lost 8 bases and 1 base respectively, with 14 bases between them. The CDR3 loop spans 14 amino acids. Written as DNA, the CDR3 is TGTGCCAGCCTCGGGACACCAGGCCAAGAGACCCAGTACTTC. It encodes CASLGTPGQETQYF.

This clonotype was seen many times. V is TRBV5-6 and J is TRBJ1-4; 8 bases line up with TRBD1. This CDR3 has 15 amino acids. CDR1 is SGHDT, CDR2 YYEEEE, per germline. Losses at the gene ends were 4 bases for V and 4 bases for J; bases not matched to a gene: 6. As DNA, the CDR3 is TGTGCCAGCAGCCTCCGGACAGGGAGTAATGAAAAACTGTTTTTT. Translation gives CASSLRTGSNEKLFF.